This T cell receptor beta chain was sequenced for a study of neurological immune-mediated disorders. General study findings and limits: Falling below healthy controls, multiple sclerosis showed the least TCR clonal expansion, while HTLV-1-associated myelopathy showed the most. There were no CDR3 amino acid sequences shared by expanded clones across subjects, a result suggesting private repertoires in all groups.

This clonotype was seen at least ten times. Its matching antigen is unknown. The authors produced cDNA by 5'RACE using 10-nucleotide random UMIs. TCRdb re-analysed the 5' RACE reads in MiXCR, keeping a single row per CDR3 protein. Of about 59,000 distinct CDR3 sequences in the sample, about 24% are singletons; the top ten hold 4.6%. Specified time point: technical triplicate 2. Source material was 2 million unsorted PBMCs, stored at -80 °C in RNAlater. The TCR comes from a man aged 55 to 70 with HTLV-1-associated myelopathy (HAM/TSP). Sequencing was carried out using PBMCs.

Here the CDR3 DNA reads TGTGCCAGCAGCTTAAAAGGGGGACAGGGGTTCGCTGGCTACACCTTC. Residues: CASSLKGGQGFAGYTF. The V and J genes are TRBV7-3 and TRBJ1-2; 10 positions match TRBD1. Germline trimming cut 1 base from V and 7 bases from J; bases unmatched to any gene: 9. The CDR3 consists of 16 residues. The V gene's germline CDR1 is SGHTA and CDR2 FQGTGA.